Presented here are 20 T cell receptor beta chains from one specimen sequenced in a study of CD8 T cells in Susac syndrome (dated by TCRdb to about 2019). Library preparation used the immunoSEQ multiplex PCR assay. RNA was extracted using the RNeasy kit, and roughly 0.5 to 1 microgram was reverse transcribed with random hexamers. TCRdb reprocessing: public reads trimmed at Q25 with fastp, clones called with MiXCR, in-frame beta chains kept. CDR3 protein sequences are deduplicated, and each keeps its most common genes and DNA. This sample holds 120,000 or so distinct CDR3 sequences; just under 95% were observed only once. About 0.29% of the sample lies in the top ten. The sequenced sample was CD8+ T cells from PBMCs. Source of these receptors: a human donor with Susac syndrome.

This rearrangement joins TRBV7-6 to TRBJ1-6; D is unclear. V was pared by 3 bases and J by 7 bases, with 10 bases between. The CDR3 spans 14 residues. The V gene's germline CDR1 is SGHVS and CDR2 FNYEAQ. CDR3 protein: CASSLGSTNSPLHF. The CDR3, as DNA: TGTGCCAGCAGCTTGGGCAGTACAAATTCACCCCTCCACTTT. The variable domain in full, with the rest retrieved from reference TRBV7-6 and TRBJ1-6, is GAGVSQSPRYKVTKRGQDVALRCDPISGHVSLYWYRQALGQGPEFLTYFNYEAQQDKSGLPNDRFSAERPEGSISTLTIQRTEQRDSAMYRCASSLGSTNSPLHFGNGTRLTVT.

CDR3 protein: CASSPIEGTEAFF. CDR3 sequence (DNA): TGCGCCAGCAGCCCCATAGAGGGGACTGAAGCTTTCTTT. The V and J genes are TRBV4-1 and TRBJ1-1, with D possibly being TRBD1 (5 bases). This CDR3 is 13 amino acids long. Between the trimmed V and J ends, which lost 4 bases and 5 bases, there was a span of 11 bases. Germline CDR1 MGHRA, CDR2 YSYEKL.

The rearrangement links TRBV20-1 to TRBJ1-6; the D is unclear. The CDR3 totals 12 residues. Deletions cut 4 bases from V and 10 bases from J, with 11 bases between. CDR1 is DFQATT and CDR2 is SNEGSKA in the germline V gene (reference sequence). In DNA form, the CDR3 reads TGCAGTGCTACTACCCTCGGGTCACCCCTCCACTTT. This gives the protein CSATTLGSPLHF.

The V call is TRBV9, the J call TRBJ2-2, with a tentative D call TRBD1 (6 bases). V gave up 4 bases and J gave up 0 bases, with 7 bases separating them. Germline lookup yields CDR1 SGDLS and CDR2 YYNGEE. The CDR3 has 14 amino acids. The CDR3 loop reads CASSWTANTGELFF. The CDR3 region has the DNA TGTGCCAGCAGCTGGACAGCGAACACCGGGGAGCTGTTTTTT.

The chain uses TRBV20-1 and TRBJ2-5, with 10 bases fitting TRBD2. Trimming took 5 bases from V and 5 from J; bases not matched to a gene: 17. Germline assignment: CDR1 DFQATT and CDR2 SNEGSKA (reference sequence). The CDR3 has 17 amino acids. Written as DNA, the CDR3 is TGCAGTGCTCTCCATCGGACTAGCGGCTTAAAGGCGGAGACCCAGTACTTC. Encoded protein: CSALHRTSGLKAETQYF.

For this clonotype: Germline and junction disagree at one end, which may indicate a read error. V usage is TRBV27 and J usage is TRBJ2-1, with D possibly being TRBD1 (5 bases). The CDR3 consists of 12 residues. The germline CDR1 and CDR2 sequences are MNHEY and SMNVEV (reference sequence). The DNA of the CDR3 is TGTGCCAGCAGTTTCGGTGACAGCCGGCGGATCTTC. Translated: CASSFGDSRRIF.

This clonotype was picked up one time. The J gene is TRBJ1-5, the V gene TRBV13; TRBD1 matches at 12 bases. The V gene's germline CDR1 is PRHDT and CDR2 FYEKMQ (reference sequence). This CDR3 has 15 amino acids. V gave up 5 bases and J gave up 7 bases; unmatched junction bases: 6. The CDR3 here is CASSNRDRGLQPQHF. The CDR3 coding sequence is TGTGCCAGCAGCAACCGGGACAGGGGGCTGCAGCCCCAGCATTTT.

The genes are TRBV9 and TRBJ2-7; D gene unclear. Trimming left V 4 bases short and J 10 bases short, with 21 bases between. The CDR3 is 14 residues long. Germline lookup yields CDR1 SGDLS and CDR2 YYNGEE. This CDR3 reads CASSPNQAADGQYF. The CDR3, as DNA: TGTGCCAGCAGCCCCAATCAGGCCGCCGACGGTCAGTACTTC. Full variable domain (rest looked up from reference TRBV9 and TRBJ2-7): DSGVTQTPKHLITATGQRVTLRCSPRSGDLSVYWYQQSLDQGLQFLIQYYNGEERAKGNILERFSAQQFPDLHSELNLSSLELGDSALYFCASSPNQAADGQYFGPGTRLTVT.

The rearrangement joins TRBV25-1 to TRBJ1-2, with a tentative D call TRBD1 (5 bases). V dropped 4 bases and J dropped 7 bases, with 10 bases sitting between them. The CDR3 length is 12 residues. From germline, CDR1 is MGHDK and CDR2 SYGVNS. CDR3 residues: CASSGHRGGYTF. As DNA, the CDR3 is TGTGCCAGCAGTGGACATAGGGGTGGCTACACCTTC.

The chain couples TRBV7-9 to TRBJ1-3; D is uncertain. CDR3 length equals 17 residues. V lost 4 bases and J 0 bases, leaving 16 bases between the germline ends. Germline V lookup: CDR1 SEHNR, CDR2 FQNEAQ (reference sequence). In DNA form, the CDR3 reads TGTGCCAGCAGCTCGTCCCAAACCAGCGTCTCTGGAAACACCATATATTTT. Amino acid sequence: CASSSSQTSVSGNTIYF. The full variable domain, in which reference TRBV7-9 and TRBJ1-3 provide the parts outside the CDR3, is DTGVSQNPRHKITKRGQNVTFRCDPISEHNRLYWYRQTLGQGPEFLTYFQNEAQLEKSRLLSDRFSAERPKGSFSTLEIQRTEQGDSAMYLCASSSSQTSVSGNTIYFGEGSWLTVV.

This chain connects TRBV4-1 to TRBJ2-1; 14 bases align to TRBD2. V lost 1 base and J lost 8; bases outside the gene matches: 10. The CDR3 runs to 18 residues. In germline, CDR1 is MGHRA, CDR2 YSYEKL. CDR3 region: CASSQGLAGGRDFDEQFF. For the CDR3, the DNA is TGCGCCAGCAGCCAAGGACTAGCGGGGGGGCGAGATTTCGATGAGCAGTTCTTC.

The rearrangement joins TRBV7-3 to TRBJ2-5, with 10 positions matching TRBD2. This CDR3 region has 15 residues. Trimming cost V 5 bases and J 5 bases; bases outside gene matches: 8. Looked up from germline, CDR1 is SGHTA and CDR2 is FQGTGA. The CDR3 spells CASSAGLAETETQYF. CDR3 sequence (DNA): TGTGCCAGCAGCGCCGGACTAGCGGAGACGGAGACCCAGTACTTC.

The chain carries TRBV29-1 and TRBJ2-1; D not certain. The germline gives CDR1 SQVTM, CDR2 ANQGSEA. V was trimmed by 1 base and J by 7 bases, leaving 11 bases between them. The CDR3 is made up of 13 amino acids. Here the CDR3 DNA reads TGCAGCGTTGAAGGAGGAAGGCTGAATGAGCAGTTCTTC. Translated: CSVEGGRLNEQFF.

The chain is built from TRBV29-1 and TRBJ2-1; D unclear. The CDR3 spans 15 residues. Per germline, CDR1 SQVTM and CDR2 ANQGSEA. With 1 base removed from V and 1 base from J, the gap between germline ends came to 11 bases. The CDR3 here is CSVEGQAISYNEQFF. For the CDR3, the DNA is TGCAGCGTTGAAGGGCAGGCCATATCCTACAATGAGCAGTTCTTC.

The chain carries TRBV29-1 and TRBJ2-2; TRBD1 matches 8 bases. V shed 6 bases and J 1 base; nucleotides not matched to a gene: 13. This CDR3 comprises 17 residues. Germline CDR1 is SQVTM and CDR2 is ANQGSEA. The CDR3 DNA follows: TGCAGCGTCCTTATGACAGGGGAAAAATGGAACACCGGGGAGCTGTTTTTT. This encodes CSVLMTGEKWNTGELFF.

This chain links TRBV15 with TRBJ1-1; 10 nucleotides match TRBD1. The CDR3 is made up of 17 amino acids. The V gene end was trimmed by 3 bases and the J gene end by 3 bases; junction bases not matched to a gene: 10. Germline-derived CDR1 and CDR2 are LNHNV and YYDKDF (reference sequence). CDR3 in amino acids: CATSSLDRGSKDTEAFF. As DNA, the CDR3 is TGTGCCACCAGCAGTCTGGACAGGGGGTCAAAGGACACTGAAGCTTTCTTT.

The chain uses TRBV3-1 and TRBJ2-5, with 9 bases lining up with TRBD1. Germline CDR1 reads LGHDT; CDR2 reads YNNKEL (reference sequence). The length of the CDR3 is 15 residues. V lost 3 bases, J lost 1 base, and 3 bases stayed unmatched. As DNA, the CDR3 is TGTGCCAGCAGCCAGCGGGACAGGGCCCAAGAGACCCAGTACTTC. The encoded protein is CASSQRDRAQETQYF.

V gene TRBV20-1 combines with J gene TRBJ2-7, with D perhaps assigned TRBD1 or TRBD2 (6 bases each). This CDR3 region has 16 residues. Trimming removed 0 bases at V and 0 bases at J, with 15 bases between. From germline, CDR1 is DFQATT and CDR2 SNEGSKA (reference sequence). CDR3 DNA: TGCAGTGCTAGAGAGGGGGAAGGGGGGCACTCCTACGAGCAGTACTTC. It specifies CSAREGEGGHSYEQYF.

The chain's CDR3 is CASSLDDGLDAQYF. In nucleotides, the CDR3 is TGTGCCAGCAGTTTAGATGACGGTTTGGACGCGCAGTATTTT. The chain joins TRBV12-3 or TRBV12-4 to TRBJ2-3, with D unresolved. This CDR3 is 14 amino acids long. V lost 1 base, J lost 10 bases, and 15 bases lay in between.

V gene TRBV4-1 combines with J gene TRBJ2-1; 10 bases match TRBD1. Germline V gene lookup returns CDR1 MGHRA and CDR2 YSYEKL. The CDR3 loop spans 16 amino acids. V dropped 0 bases and J dropped 7; count of bases not matched to a gene: 6. CDR3 region: CASSQEGDRGMNEQFF. The CDR3 DNA sequence: TGCGCCAGCAGCCAAGAGGGGGACAGGGGCATGAATGAGCAGTTCTTC.